This T cell receptor (beta chain) was profiled in a study of T cells after yellow fever vaccination. Looking at the study overall: Fractions of limited cellularity were prepared by means of SMART-Seq v4 Ultra Low Input.

General observations from the study: A limited proportion of clonotypes was detected within both the CD4 and CD8 compartments. Clones from primary vaccination mostly reappeared after the booster (roughly 97% CD4, around 90% CD8).

Trimming took 4 bases from V and 6 from J, leaving 11 bases between them. Germline loops: CDR1 SGHRS, CDR2 YFSETQ. CDR3 length equals 13 residues. This clonotype occurred many times. The antigen is undetermined. Conversion of TCR transcripts into cDNA relied on 5'RACE template switching, which added a universal primer site and UMIs. TCRdb called the 5' RACE reads again in MiXCR, with one record for every CDR3 protein. The data show over 200,000 distinct CDR3 sequences, around 6.7% seen once. The genes are TRBV5-1 and TRBJ2-1, with no clear D. The sequenced sample was CD4+ T cells sorted from PBMCs, obtained on the day of the yellow fever booster vaccination. The sequence was obtained from a man younger than 45 who received the YFV17D yellow fever vaccine. The CDR3 DNA reads as TGCGCCAGCAGCATCTTCCGAGCCAATGAGCAGTTCTTC. It specifies CASSIFRANEQFF.